A single sample is the source of the 16 T cell receptor beta chains below, sequenced in a study of cytomegalovirus exposure and HLA in healthy donors. The PCR made use of 60 Vbeta and 13 Jbeta primers. Sequencing used immunoSEQ multiplex PCR; TCRdb keeps in-frame clones, though not all of them. The sample lists around 160,000 clones; about four fifths were seen once. Material: PBMCs. Receptor source: a male donor in good health and CMV-seropositive.

This clone was counted only a few times. The V call is TRBV30, the J call TRBJ1-2, with D unclear. This CDR3 contains 13 residues. Germline-derived CDR1 and CDR2 are GTSNPN and SVGIG (reference sequence). Trimming removed 0 bases at V and 7 bases at J, with 12 bases between. The CDR3 DNA follows: TGTGCCTGGAGTGTACTCTTTTCATTTGGCTACACCTTC. Amino acids: CAWSVLFSFGYTF. The full variable domain, its missing parts supplied by reference TRBV30 and TRBJ1-2, is SQTIHQWPATLVQPVGSPLSLECTVEGTSNPNLYWYRQAAGRGLQLLFYSVGIGQISSEVPQNLSASRPQDRQFILSSKKLLLSDSGFYLCAWSVLFSFGYTFGSGTRLTVV.

As concerns this clone: Mismatch with germline at one junction end may stem from a read error. The chain combines TRBV4-3 with TRBJ1-2; D gene unclear. This CDR3 has 13 residues. Per the germline V gene, CDR1 is LGHNA and CDR2 is YSLEER. The CDR3 DNA is TGCACCAGCAGCCACGGTTCTAACTATGGCTACACCTTC. It yields the protein CTSSHGSNYGYTF.

The chain joins TRBV5-8 to TRBJ2-2, with D uncertain. This CDR3 has 14 amino acids. The V and J ends lost 0 bases and 6 bases respectively, with 9 bases between them. CDR1 and CDR2 from the germline V gene are SGHTS and YDEGEE. CDR3 sequence reads: CASSLVRASGELFF. DNA of the CDR3: TGTGCCAGCAGCTTGGTCCGTGCGTCCGGGGAGCTGTTTTTT.

The V gene is TRBV7-7, the J gene TRBJ2-1, with 8 positions matching TRBD1. The CDR3 extends over 19 amino acids. Germline V gene data show CDR1 as SSHAT and CDR2 as FNYEAQ (reference sequence). V was pared by 1 base and J by 7 bases, with 18 bases of the junction left unmatched. DNA for the CDR3: TGTGCCAGCAGCTTAGGCGTCACGGGCTATGGACAGGGTAAAAATGAGCAGTTCTTC. Protein: CASSLGVTGYGQGKNEQFF.

This rearrangement joins TRBV5-1 to TRBJ1-1, with D unclear. The CDR3 is 14 residues long. The germline gives CDR1 SGHRS, CDR2 YFSETQ. V shed 2 bases and J shed 2 bases, with 10 bases lying between them. The CDR3 sequence is CASSLSGTNTEAFF. The CDR3 DNA is TGCGCCAGCAGCTTATCAGGAACTAACACTGAAGCTTTCTTT.

This chain uses TRBV27 with TRBJ2-7; no clear D gene. Germline CDR1 MNHEY, CDR2 SMNVEV (reference sequence). This CDR3 has 13 amino acids. V was cut by 2 bases and J by 0 bases, with 5 bases left in between. The CDR3 coding sequence is TGTGCCAGCAGTTTAACAAGCTCCTACGAGCAGTACTTC. This translates into CASSLTSSYEQYF.

This chain links TRBV7-6 with TRBJ2-5, with a tentative D call TRBD2 (5 bases). The CDR3 consists of 11 residues. Trimming took off 5 bases at V and 14 bases at J, with 15 bases between the two ends. CDR1 and CDR2 from the germline V gene are SGHVS and FNYEAQ. The CDR3 loop is CASSEGLNRYF. The CDR3 nucleotides read TGTGCCAGCAGCGAGGGCCTGAATCGCTACTTC.

The chain links TRBV15 to TRBJ1-1; no clear D gene. Trimming left V 1 base short and J 5 bases short, with 5 bases between. Germline values: CDR1 LNHNV, CDR2 YYDKDF (reference sequence). The CDR3 totals 12 residues. The CDR3 loop is CATSRVQTEAFF. The CDR3 DNA is TGTGCCACCAGCAGAGTACAGACTGAAGCTTTCTTT.

The CDR3 DNA is TGTGCCAGCAGTTTACAGGGAAAGCAGTTCTTC. Protein: CASSLQGKQFF. The chain links TRBV27 to TRBJ2-1; weak D call: TRBD1 (5 bases). CDR3 length: 11 residues. The germline gives CDR1 MNHEY, CDR2 SMNVEV (reference sequence). V shed 2 bases and J shed 11 bases, with 7 bases lying between them.

The CDR3 DNA reads as TGCGCCAGCAGTGATCTAGCCGGACAGGTAATGGTTCAGCCCCAGCATTTT. Translation gives CASSDLAGQVMVQPQHF. The chain couples TRBV10-2 to TRBJ1-5; TRBD1 matches at 7 bases. The V and J ends lost 3 bases and 6 bases, in that order; junction bases with no gene match: 14. Germline V gives CDR1 WSHSY, CDR2 SAAADI. The length of the CDR3 is 17 residues.

The chain is built from TRBV10-3 and TRBJ1-6; 7 nucleotides align to TRBD1. The trim removed 5 bases at V and 9 bases at J, leaving 7 bases unmatched. Germline assignment: CDR1 ENHRY and CDR2 SYGVKD. The CDR3 totals 14 residues. CDR3 sequence reads: CAISMTGLASPLHF. The CDR3 region has the DNA TGTGCCATCAGTATGACAGGGCTCGCTTCACCCCTCCACTTT.

V usage is TRBV30 and J usage is TRBJ1-2; TRBD1 matches at 12 bases. The ends lost 1 base at V and 6 bases at J; junction bases unmatched: 9. CDR3 length: 16 amino acids. From germline, CDR1 is GTSNPN and CDR2 SVGIG (reference sequence). In DNA form, the CDR3 reads TGTGCCTGGAGTGATTCCGGGACAGGGGGCCTTCATGGCTACACCTTC. Residues: CAWSDSGTGGLHGYTF.

This chain connects TRBV27 to TRBJ2-5; D not certain. Germline CDR1 MNHEY, CDR2 SMNVEV (reference sequence). V was pared by 2 bases and J by 2 bases, with 12 bases between. The CDR3 contains 15 residues. The CDR3 bases are TGTGCCAGCAGTTTAATACCGACACAACAAGAGACCCAGTACTTC. As protein: CASSLIPTQQETQYF.

This rearrangement joins TRBV30 to TRBJ2-5; TRBD2 might be the D (6 bases). This CDR3 is 11 amino acids long. Trimming took 7 bases from V and 5 from J, leaving 11 bases between them. Per germline, CDR1 GTSNPN and CDR2 SVGIG (reference sequence). The CDR3 sequence: CASGVGETQYF. DNA for the CDR3: TGTGCCTCGGGGGTCGGGGAGACCCAGTACTTC.

This chain joins TRBV18 and TRBJ2-1, with D tentatively TRBD2 (6 bases). Per germline, CDR1 KGHSH and CDR2 LQKENI. Trimming removed 3 bases from V and 0 bases from J, with 15 bases in between. The CDR3 covers 17 residues. CDR3 protein: CASSPRSAGSSYNEQFF. The CDR3 nucleotides read TGTGCCAGCTCACCTCGCTCGGCGGGGAGCTCCTACAATGAGCAGTTCTTC.

The genes are TRBV27 and TRBJ1-2, with 7 bases identical to TRBD1. Germline V lookup: CDR1 MNHEY, CDR2 SMNVEV (reference sequence). The CDR3 contains 16 residues. V was pared by 4 bases and J by 8 bases, with 16 bases of the junction left unmatched. The CDR3 region has the DNA TGTGCCAGCAGTTCTCCGAATACAGGGGCTACTAGGGGCTACACCTTC. It codes for CASSSPNTGATRGYTF.